This TCR beta chain was obtained from a study of T cell responses to AZD1222 COVID-19 vaccine (TCRdb year 2021). In terms of the full investigation: AZD1222 recipients given second doses at about 4 weeks or at about 12 weeks were pooled, since spike-specific TCR depth and breadth were not found to differ between the two schedules. A total of more than 230 trial participants underwent TCR sequencing, of whom about 210 received two doses of AZD1222 and some 26 received two doses of the MenACWY control vaccine. Enrollment into the trials was organized by age into subgroups of 18-55, 56-69 and 70-plus years, and those subgroups contained around 150, 28 and 57 TCR-sequenced participants, respectively. The paper's findings and limits, for the study overall: Participants were mostly white British, with more females than males. The authors suggested clonal diversity may have been underestimated. Only five or six AZD1222 recipients were SARS-CoV-2 seropositive at baseline, limiting conclusions about previously exposed vaccinees. Vaccine-associated CD4 TCRs spanned the whole spike protein, with dominant responses in regions 160-218 and 743-854. After two AZD1222 doses, both the breadth and the depth of spike-specific TCRs were significantly higher than at day 0 and than in MenACWY recipients. Epitopes outside the regions mutated in the B.1.351 and B.1.1.7 variants were reportedly recognized by nearly half of the unique spike-specific TCRs. No day 14 peak-response samples were available, so repertoires were characterized only after the peak T cell response. The 56-69-year group was small, and its depth increase did not reach significance, likely because of low power.

The sample's time point label, decoded: baseline before first vaccination. Vaccinee samples came from UK trials COV001 and COV002, including a single-blind randomized controlled phase 2/3 trial of AZD1222 (ChAdOx1 nCoV-19) in healthy adults. For TCRbeta chain sequencing, PBMC samples from trial participants were taken at day 0 and at day 28 after the second dose. Concerning this clone: Its antigen is currently not known. Per-base qualities were not stored, and no clone one base away is much larger.

The germline V gene gives CDR1 as MNHEY and CDR2 as SVGAGI. The CDR3 measures 15 amino acids from cysteine to phenylalanine. Only the CDR3 DNA is retained, 45 bases long and in frame from the first base. The germline ends are 18 bases apart after V is trimmed by 10 bases and J by 3 bases. The CDR3 regions of human TCRbeta chains were analyzed by immunosequencing. The paper's processing steps were these. Repertoire TCRs were checked for matches against a reference library of SARS-CoV-2-specific TCRs that had been generated using the MIRA antigen-specificity platform. Breadth was defined as the fraction of unique TCRs that were SARS-CoV-2-associated. Depth was defined as the fraction of total T cells that were SARS-CoV-2-associated. Using the MIRA data, each spike-specific TCR was assigned both to the spike region to which the TCR was reactive and to a CD4 or CD8 class. Log10-transformed breadth and depth values were compared by one-way ANOVA with Sidak's multiple comparisons tests. The source is immuneACCESS, and TCRdb retained only in-frame sequences with V and J called. Part of the clones is not carried over; for the studies checked, unresolved V genes explain less than half of this, and the remainder is unexplained. D and trimming come from the DNA, and the V and J calls and clone size come from that table. Present in this sample are about 54,000 clones, about 86% of which were seen just once. The ten largest account for around 9.6% of the sample.

The sequence derives from an adult in good health. Recombination linked TRBV6-5 to TRBJ2-2, with the D gene too uncertain to name. Sequenced here: peripheral blood, sampled on day 0 of AZD1222 vaccination. The CDR3 protein is CATNPVLGDTGELFF. The sequence in DNA is TGTGCCACCAACCCCGTTCTTGGGGACACCGGGGAGCTGTTTTTT.